This T cell receptor beta chain derives from a study of blood T cell repertoires in COVID-19. TCRdb's copy holds only in-frame clones and misses some; the assay was immunoSEQ multiplex PCR. The data hold more than 6,000 clones, with 86% observed a single time. CDR3 length equals 13 residues. With 6 bases removed from V and 7 bases from J, the gap between germline ends came to 10 bases. The chain is built from TRBV12-3 or TRBV12-4 and TRBJ1-6; D possibly corresponds to TRBD1 (6 bases). Sequenced: peripheral blood. The receptor was derived from a human donor with active COVID-19. The donor label of this sample is uncertain. For the CDR3, the DNA is TGTGCCAGCAGGACAGGCCAAAATTCACCCCTCCACTTT. It codes for CASRTGQNSPLHF.